This TCR beta chain was found in a study of regulatory T cells in long-lasting Graves disease. Time point indicated: persistent/refractory GD, antithyroid drugs over 5 years with positive TRAb. From PBMCs, RNA was extracted and then used to make the TCR library. Per American Thyroid Association guidelines, Graves' disease was diagnosed. EDTA tubes were used for drawing around 9 milliliters of peripheral blood. Germline CDR1 SGHRS, CDR2 YFSETQ. The CDR3 runs 15 residues. Between the trimmed V and J ends, which lost 0 bases and 4 bases, there was a span of 10 bases. Arm-PCR of CDR3 regions and iRepertoire HTBI primers were the basis on which TCR beta libraries were built. In TCRdb, the multiplex PCR reads were re-called with MiXCR into one record per CDR3 protein. The table lists around 500,000 distinct CDR3 sequences, less than 25% of them singletons. Study findings and constraints: Persistent disease preferred TRBV28, TRBJ1-2 and TRBJ2-5; new disease, TRBV20-1 and TRBJ2-1.

This clonotype has ten or more counts. Its matching antigen is unknown. The source is a female donor with Graves disease. Material: peripheral blood mononuclear cells (PBMCs), obtained when the disease was refractory, from a patient treated with antithyroid drugs. V gene TRBV5-1 combines with J gene TRBJ2-2, with D uncertain. For the CDR3, the DNA is TGCGCCAGCAGCTTGGACGTCTCTGGCACCGGGGAGCTGTTTTTT. Translating gives CASSLDVSGTGELFF.